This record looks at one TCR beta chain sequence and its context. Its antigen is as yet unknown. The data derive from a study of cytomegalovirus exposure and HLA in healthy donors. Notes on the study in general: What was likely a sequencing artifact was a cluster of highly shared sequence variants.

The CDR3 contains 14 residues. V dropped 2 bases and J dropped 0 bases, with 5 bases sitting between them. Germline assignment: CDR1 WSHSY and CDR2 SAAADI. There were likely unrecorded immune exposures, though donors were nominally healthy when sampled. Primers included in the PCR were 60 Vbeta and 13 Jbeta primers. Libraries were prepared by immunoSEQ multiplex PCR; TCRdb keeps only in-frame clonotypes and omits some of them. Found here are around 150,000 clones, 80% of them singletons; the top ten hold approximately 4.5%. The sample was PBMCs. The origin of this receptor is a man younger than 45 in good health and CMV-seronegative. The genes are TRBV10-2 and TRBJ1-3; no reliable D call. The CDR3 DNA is TGCGCCAGCAGTGAGGCGGGCTCTGGAAACACCATATATTTT. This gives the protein CASSEAGSGNTIYF.